This T cell receptor beta chain emerged from a study of Graves' ophthalmopathy and Graves' hyperthyroidism. Under 3 months in duration, the ophthalmopathy in affected donors had moderate-to-severe activity, CAS ≥3 and NOSPECS ≥4. Thyroid ultrasound, orbital computed tomography, TRAb, serum thyroxine and clinical symptoms formed the basis of diagnosis. CDR1 is MNHEY and CDR2 is SVGEGT in the germline V gene. The CDR3 spans 13 residues. The V end was cut by 4 bases, the J end by 6 bases, with 9 bases between. Notes on the study in general: Sensitivity of approximately 88% and specificity of 65% to 83% were achieved when a 13-signature model separated ophthalmopathy from stable hyperthyroidism. Most expanded thyroid clonotypes above 0.001 frequency also appeared in blood.

CDR3 regions of TCR beta were amplified from RNA transcripts. HTBI primers served in a first-round RT-PCR, which a second-round multiplex PCR followed. TCRdb re-analysed the multiplex PCR reads in MiXCR, keeping a single row per CDR3 protein. The repertoire holds about 410,000 distinct CDR3 sequences, about 16% seen once, with about 1.4% in the top ten. Points on this clonotype: Its matching antigen is unknown.

The chain links TRBV6-2 or TRBV6-3 to TRBJ2-2; D gene uncertain. Sequencing was done on a sample of peripheral blood. This TCR came from a woman in her late teens or twenties with Graves' ophthalmopathy. The DNA for the CDR3 is TGTGCCAGCAGTTCAACACTGGCCGGGGAGCTGTTTTTT. Its protein product is CASSSTLAGELFF.